Following are 9 T cell receptor beta chains from one sample sequenced in a study of CD8+CD57+ T cells in acquired aplastic anemia. The patients chosen for sequencing had shown expansion of CD8+CD57+ cells (detected by flow cytometry). The use of genomic DNA as template underpinned the TCR beta VDJ and CDR3 profiling. TCRdb itself ran the reads through MiXCR, one entry per CDR3 protein. Counted here are about 160,000 distinct CDR3 sequences, 71% occurring once; the ten biggest clones make up 40% to 55%. Sequencing was carried out using sorted CD4+, CD8+, or CD8+CD57+ T cells (not recorded which) from PBMCs. These receptors all stem from a human donor with aplastic anemia.

This clonotype came up many times. The rearrangement links TRBV6-4 to TRBJ2-3, with a tentative D call TRBD1 (8 bases). The CDR3 runs to 15 residues. Trimming pared 2 bases from V and 4 bases from J, leaving 13 bases between. Germline V gene lookup returns CDR1 MRHNA and CDR2 SNTAGT. This chain's CDR3 is CASSDTTGGADTQYF. CDR3 DNA sequence: TGTGCCAGCAGTGACACCACAGGGGGGGCAGATACGCAGTATTTT.

V is TRBV7-9 and J is TRBJ1-6; D not resolved. The CDR3 is 16 amino acids. Trimming stripped 0 bases from V and 9 bases from J, with 15 bases between. Germline loops: CDR1 SEHNR, CDR2 FQNEAQ (reference sequence). CDR3 region: CASSLARFSIGSPLHF. The CDR3 DNA follows: TGTGCCAGCAGCTTAGCCCGGTTCAGCATCGGTTCACCCCTCCACTTT.

The chain carries TRBV2 and TRBJ1-3; D is unresolved. The V gene's germline CDR1 is SNHLY and CDR2 FYNNEI. This CDR3 region has 15 residues. Trimming removed 2 bases at V and 4 bases at J, with 12 bases between. CDR3 amino acids: CASSELEGGGNTIYF. DNA of the CDR3: TGTGCCAGCAGTGAATTGGAGGGAGGAGGAAACACCATATATTTT.

The CDR3 loop reads CASSAGQGSYEQYF. In DNA form, the CDR3 reads TGTGCCAGCAGTGCCGGGCAGGGGTCCTACGAGCAGTACTTC. The rearrangement joins TRBV25-1 to TRBJ2-7; possibly TRBD1 for D (6 bases). In germline, CDR1 is MGHDK, CDR2 SYGVNS. Deletions cut 4 bases from V and 1 base from J, with 11 bases between. The CDR3 has 14 amino acids.

The CDR3 region has the DNA TGTGCCAGCAGCTTAGATGCAGGGGAAGAGACCCAGTACTTC. It yields the protein CASSLDAGEETQYF. V gene TRBV7-3 combines with J gene TRBJ2-5, with D maybe TRBD1 (6 bases). Trimming took off 2 bases at V and 3 bases at J, with 10 bases between the two ends. The CDR3 extends over 14 amino acids. Per germline, CDR1 SGHTA and CDR2 FQGTGA.

On this clonotype itself: Since a much larger clone is just one base distant, this may be a read error. The gene calls are TRBV30 and TRBJ2-5; D is undetermined. Germline V gives CDR1 GTSNPN, CDR2 SVGIG (reference sequence). V gave up 3 bases and J gave up 5 bases, with 16 bases separating them. The CDR3 sequence is 14 residues long. The CDR3 protein is CAWRMQVAWETQYF. CDR3 nucleotides: TGTGCCTGGAGGATGCAGGTGGCGTGGGAGACCCAGTACTTC.

This clonotype was seen once. The junction and the germline gene differ at one end; a read error may be behind it. The chain links TRBV19 to TRBJ2-7, with D hard to call. Germline-derived CDR1 and CDR2 are LNHDA and SQIVND (reference sequence). The CDR3 has 14 amino acids. CDR3 DNA sequence: TGTGCCAGTAGTATGGTATCGAGCTCCCACGAGCAGTACTTC. This gives the protein CASSMVSSSHEQYF. The full variable domain, completed using reference TRBV19 and TRBJ2-7, is DGGITQSPKYLFRKEGQNVTLSCEQNLNHDAMYWYRQDPGQGLRLIYYSQIVNDFQKGDIAEGYSVSREKKESFPLTVTSAQKNPTAFYLCASSMVSSSHEQYFGPGTRLTVT.

The chain joins TRBV6-5 to TRBJ2-7, with TRBD1 matching 9 bases. Per germline, CDR1 MNHEY and CDR2 SVGAGI. This CDR3 region has 15 residues. With 1 base clipped from V and 2 bases from J, the junction kept 3 bases outside the gene matches. In nucleotides, the CDR3 is TGTGCCAGCAGTTACTGGCGGACAGGGGCCTACGAGCAGTACTTC. The encoded protein is CASSYWRTGAYEQYF.

The V and J genes are TRBV12-3 or TRBV12-4 and TRBJ2-7; TRBD2 matches at 11 bases. CDR3 size: 14 residues. The V and J ends lost 5 bases and 5 bases, in that order; junction bases with no gene match: 5. Here the CDR3 reads CASSLLAGAHEQYF. Written as DNA, the CDR3 is TGTGCCAGCAGTCTACTAGCGGGGGCCCACGAGCAGTACTTC.